A selection of T cell receptor beta chains follows, all from one sample in a study of technical replicates of blood from several donors. Sequencing used immunoSEQ multiplex PCR; TCRdb keeps in-frame clones, though not all of them. The sample includes 65,000 to 95,000 clones, roughly 85% seen only once; the top ten take under 5.5%. Sequenced material: PBMCs. The source is a human donor in good health. Some clones in this sample may be carry-over from other donors' samples. The CDR3 runs from the conserved cysteine through the conserved F or W. A D gene is named only where the DNA matches it firmly. Rows may omit the clone size; those that give it use once, few, many or a size class.

J gene: TRBJ2-7; D gene: TRBD1; V gene: TRBV28; clone size: once; CDR3 DNA: TGTGCCAGCAGTTATTTTACAGGGGTATCCTACGAGCAGTACTTC; CDR3 protein: CASSYFTGVSYEQYF
J gene: TRBJ1-5; D gene: .; V gene: TRBV9; clone size: once; CDR3 DNA: TGTGCCAGCAGCGTGGGAGACAGGTTACGACAGCCCCAGCATTTT; CDR3 protein: CASSVGDRLRQPQHF
J gene: TRBJ2-7; D gene: .; V gene: TRBV28; clone size: .; CDR3 DNA: TGTGCCACCCTGAACGGAGTCCTAATGCACGAGCAGTACTTC; CDR3 protein: CATLNGVLMHEQYF
J gene: TRBJ2-3; D gene: TRBD1; V gene: TRBV5-4; clone size: .; CDR3 DNA: TGTGCCAGCAGCCGGCGGGACAGGTTTACAGATACGCAGTATTTT; CDR3 protein: CASSRRDRFTDTQYF
J gene: TRBJ2-7; D gene: .; V gene: TRBV7-8; clone size: .; CDR3 DNA: TGTGCCAGCAGCACAACAAGGGGCCGCTCTTCCTACGAGCAGTACTTC; CDR3 protein: CASSTTRGRSSYEQYF
J gene: TRBJ1-5; D gene: .; V gene: TRBV25-1; clone size: .; CDR3 DNA: TGTGCCAGCAGTGAATTTTTTTCTAAGGGTACAGGTCAGCCCCAGCATTTT; CDR3 protein: CASSEFFSKGTGQPQHF
J gene: TRBJ2-3; D gene: .; V gene: TRBV6-5; clone size: .; CDR3 DNA: TGTGCCAGCAGTTACACGTTAGAGTCAGATACGCAGTATTTT; CDR3 protein: CASSYTLESDTQYF
J gene: TRBJ2-7; D gene: TRBD1; V gene: TRBV5-4; clone size: .; CDR3 DNA: TGTGCCAGCAGCTTGCCCGGGACAGGGGGTCCCTACGAGCAGTACTTC; CDR3 protein: CASSLPGTGGPYEQYF
J gene: TRBJ2-7; D gene: .; V gene: TRBV21-1; clone size: .; CDR3 DNA: TGTGCCAGCAGTGACAGGTCCTACGAGCAGTACTTC; CDR3 protein: CASSDRSYEQYF
J gene: TRBJ2-7; D gene: .; V gene: TRBV4-1; clone size: .; CDR3 DNA: TGCGCCAGCAGCCAAGGCCGGGCCCGAAGAGGGGAGCAGTACTTC; CDR3 protein: CASSQGRARRGEQYF